The TCR beta chain under discussion was sequenced for a study of T cells in localized non-small cell lung cancer. General study findings and limits: Uninvolved adjacent lung had more T cell clonality than any other tissue, topping tumor. Longer overall survival was linked to higher blood T cell density.

TCRdb keeps only in-frame clones here, not all; method: immunoSEQ multiplex PCR. Among 3,500 to 5,000 clones listed, about 25% were seen once. By share, this clone ranks as medium-sized. Antigen specificity is unknown. CDR1 and CDR2 from the germline V gene are SGHNT and YENEEA. The CDR3 totals 15 residues. Losses at the gene ends were 2 bases for V and 7 bases for J; bases not matched to a gene: 8. The sequencing here drew on lung tumor tissue, taken before any cancer treatment. This clonotype was obtained from a male donor at least 60 years old with stage I lung adenocarcinoma. The gene calls are TRBV11-3 and TRBJ1-5, with 7 bases matching TRBD1. CDR3 nucleotides: TGTGCCAGCAGCTTAAGTTCAGGGGGGCGGCAGCCCCAGCATTTT. It specifies CASSLSSGGRQPQHF.